What follows is one T cell receptor beta chain and its context. Its matching antigen is unknown. PCR involved 60 Vbeta and 13 Jbeta primers. This table comes from immunoSEQ multiplex PCR, and its TCRdb copy is limited to in-frame clones, with some not included. The sample shows approximately 77,000 clones, roughly 76% of them seen only once. The data originate from a study of cytomegalovirus exposure and HLA in healthy donors. Study-wide background: The Caucasian-associated ancestry cluster contained about 80% of the roughly 370 genotyped donors.

Whole-study findings and limits: Analysis performed later found 16,951 TCR beta sequences associated with HLA alleles at 0.05 false discovery rate. V- and J-gene trimming in TCR beta was tied to a missense DCLRE1C variant by an analysis performed later. 87-base-pair reads could not separate some V segments, including TRBV6-2 and TRBV6-3.

Germline V gene lookup returns CDR1 SGHRS and CDR2 YFSETQ. V lost 6 bases, J lost 2 bases, and 6 bases stayed unmatched. CDR3 length equals 14 residues. Sequencing used PBMCs. The TCR sequence derives from a woman in her 40s in good health and CMV-seronegative. The rearrangement joins TRBV5-1 to TRBJ2-7; 9 bases are shared with TRBD2. CDR3 residues: CASNPAGGPYEQYF. In nucleotides, the CDR3 is TGCGCCAGCAATCCAGCGGGAGGTCCCTACGAGCAGTACTTC.